This T cell receptor (beta chain) is drawn from a study of human T cells and chemical hapten exposure. At the level of the study: Once 0.01% DPC had been applied to the upper back by patch test, readings were taken at 6 days.

Study results and caveats: Patch test score rose with PT1 expanded TCR count, significant at thresholds 8, 16 and 32, not 4.

Time point denoted: patch test 1, 2 weeks after DPC sensitization. Treatment reported: therapeutic diphenylcyclopropenone sensitization with weekly scalp DPC. Participating donors were patients with alopecia, aged 18 to 70 years, considered appropriate candidates for DPC. Sequencing started from total RNA isolated from unfractionated whole blood. TCRdb used MiXCR to reprocess the RACE reads, holding one entry per CDR3 protein. Here the sample spans approximately 70,000 distinct CDR3 sequences, around 9.5% being singletons. This clonotype was counted many times. Its antigen is not identified. V lost 5 bases and J lost 6, with 11 bases in between. The CDR3 is 14 amino acids.

This sequence originates from a woman between 35 and 50 years old with alopecia areata. Some clones in this sample may be carry-over from other donors' samples. This rearrangement joins TRBV12-3 or TRBV12-4 to TRBJ1-6; D gene unclear. The material was whole blood, obtained in connection with sensitization to the hapten diphenylcyclopropenone (DPC). The CDR3 DNA follows: TGTGCCAGCAGTCAGGACCCAGCTAATTCACCCCTCCACTTT. Translation gives CASSQDPANSPLHF.